This entry lists 15 T cell receptor beta chains sequenced from one sample in a study of control samples from healthy donors and cancer patients. TCRdb keeps only in-frame clones here, not all; method: immunoSEQ multiplex PCR. The repertoire holds around 130,000 clones, with roughly 90% as singletons. The sequencing input was PBMCs. Every receptor here comes from a man over 45 with head and neck cancer.

The genes are TRBV25-1 and TRBJ2-7; D gene uncertain. The CDR3 spans 14 residues. Germline CDR1 MGHDK, CDR2 SYGVNS. V was clipped by 5 bases and J by 6 bases, with 17 bases between them. DNA of the CDR3: TGTGCCAGCAGTCACCCAATAGACCTCGGCGAGCAGTACTTC. It is translated as CASSHPIDLGEQYF.

The V call is TRBV7-8, the J call TRBJ2-2, with 7 bases lining up with TRBD1. The CDR3 sequence is 14 residues long. In germline, CDR1 is SGHVS, CDR2 FQNEAQ. With V trimmed by 7 bases and J by 1 base, 3 bases remained unmatched. CDR3 in amino acids: CASTHRGNTGELFF. The DNA of the CDR3 is TGTGCCAGCACCCACAGGGGGAACACCGGGGAGCTGTTTTTT.

This chain joins TRBV3-1 (or the pseudogene TRBV3-2) and TRBJ1-3, with 7 bases matching TRBD1. CDR3 length: 14 residues. Germline V CDR1 and CDR2: LGHDT, YNNKEL (reference sequence). V shed 3 bases and J 4 bases; nucleotides not matched to a gene: 3. The CDR3 protein is CASSHRDRGNTIYF. Written as DNA, the CDR3 is TGTGCCAGCAGCCACCGGGACAGAGGAAACACCATATATTTT.

This chain uses TRBV2 with TRBJ2-7; possibly TRBD2 for D (6 bases). The CDR3 runs to 15 residues. Germline assignment: CDR1 SNHLY and CDR2 FYNNEI. Trimming took off 1 base at V and 3 bases at J, with 13 bases between the two ends. The CDR3 nucleotides read TGTGCCAGCAGTGAAGACAGACTCGGGGGCTACGAGCAGTACTTC. Protein: CASSEDRLGGYEQYF.

The rearrangement joins TRBV4-1 to TRBJ2-3, with TRBD1 matching 7 bases. Losses at the gene ends were 4 bases for V and 6 bases for J; bases not matched to a gene: 4. The V gene's germline CDR1 is MGHRA and CDR2 YSYEKL. The CDR3 consists of 13 residues. DNA for the CDR3: TGCGCCAGCAGCCTCGGGACAGCCGATACGCAGTATTTT. Translating it yields CASSLGTADTQYF.

This clone showed up just a few times. The chain joins TRBV6-6 to TRBJ1-1; maybe TRBD1 (5 bases). Deletions cut 3 bases from V and 4 bases from J, with 15 bases between. The CDR3 totals 15 residues. Germline CDR1 and CDR2: MNHNY and SVGAGI (reference sequence). The DNA of the CDR3 is TGTGCCAGCAGTTATGGGGGAACGGTGGGCACTGAAGCTTTCTTT. Translated: CASSYGGTVGTEAFF.

This chain joins TRBV6-5 and TRBJ2-7; 11 positions match TRBD1. This CDR3 has 15 residues. CDR1 and CDR2 from the germline V gene are MNHEY and SVGAGI. V gave up 2 bases and J gave up 4 bases; unmatched junction bases: 4. Here the CDR3 reads CASSYGTGGGYEQYF. The CDR3 coding sequence is TGTGCCAGCAGTTACGGGACAGGGGGTGGGTACGAGCAGTACTTC.

J is TRBJ2-5 and V is TRBV27; D may be TRBD2 (5 bases). The CDR3 covers 15 residues. Germline V gene data show CDR1 as MNHEY and CDR2 as SMNVEV (reference sequence). V lost 2 bases and J lost 2, with 12 bases in between. As DNA, the CDR3 is TGTGCCAGCAGTTTAGCTGGAACTAGTCAAGAGACCCAGTACTTC. Translated: CASSLAGTSQETQYF.

V gene TRBV5-1 combines with J gene TRBJ2-5; 8 bases are a match to TRBD2. This CDR3 has 15 residues. V dropped 4 bases and J dropped 1; count of bases not matched to a gene: 6. The germline CDR1 and CDR2 sequences are SGHRS and YFSETQ. CDR3 loop: CASSRAGDTQETQYF. In DNA form, the CDR3 reads TGCGCCAGCAGCCGAGCGGGGGACACCCAAGAGACCCAGTACTTC.

This chain uses TRBV28 with TRBJ1-5; D gene uncertain. V lost 6 bases, J lost 7 bases, and 10 bases lay in between. Per germline, CDR1 MDHEN and CDR2 SYDVKM. The CDR3 consists of 12 residues. CDR3 DNA: TGTGCCAGCAGGTACCCCAGGCAGCCCCAGCATTTT. This codes for CASRYPRQPQHF.

The rearrangement links TRBV19 to TRBJ1-2, with 8 bases fitting TRBD1. Germline V CDR1 and CDR2: LNHDA, SQIVND (reference sequence). V trimming: 6 bases; J trimming: 3 bases; junction bases outside the gene matches: 6. This CDR3 spans 14 amino acids. CDR3 nucleotides: TGTGCCAGTAGACGGCAGGGGGCGCACTATGGCTACACCTTC. Translated: CASRRQGAHYGYTF. The full variable domain, rest sourced from reference TRBV19 and TRBJ1-2, is DGGITQSPKYLFRKEGQNVTLSCEQNLNHDAMYWYRQDPGQGLRLIYYSQIVNDFQKGDIAEGYSVSREKKESFPLTVTSAQKNPTAFYLCASRRQGAHYGYTFGSGTRLTVV.

CDR3 in amino acids: CASSPGRYTEAFF. DNA of the CDR3: TGTGCCAGCAGCCCGGGACGGTACACTGAAGCTTTCTTT. The V and J genes are TRBV5-8 and TRBJ1-1; D is possibly TRBD1 (5 bases). There are 13 residues in the CDR3. Germline-derived CDR1 and CDR2 are SGHTS and YDEGEE. Trimming cost V 4 bases and J 3 bases, with 10 bases left between them.

This clone was seen only a few times. The genes are TRBV7-2 and TRBJ2-1, with no clear D. Germline CDR1 and CDR2: SGHTA and FQGNSA. Trimming pared 2 bases from V and 8 bases from J, leaving 4 bases between. The CDR3 extends over 11 amino acids. The CDR3 is CASSLTHEQFF. For the CDR3, the DNA is TGTGCCAGCAGCTTAACCCATGAGCAGTTCTTC.

The chain joins TRBV5-1 to TRBJ1-1; 8 nucleotides line up with TRBD1. The CDR3 is 15 amino acids. The V and J ends lost 2 bases and 2 bases, in that order; junction bases with no gene match: 5. The germline V gene encodes CDR1 SGHRS and CDR2 YFSETQ. In DNA, the CDR3 is TGCGCCAGCAGCTTAACAGGGGGGTCCAACACTGAAGCTTTCTTT. Amino acid sequence: CASSLTGGSNTEAFF. The entire variable domain, with the rest obtained from reference TRBV5-1 and TRBJ1-1, is as follows: KAGVTQTPRYLIKTRGQQVTLSCSPISGHRSVSWYQQTPGQGLQFLFEYFSETQRNKGNFPGRFSGRQFSNSRSEMNVSTLELGDSALYLCASSLTGGSNTEAFFGQGTRLTVV.

V usage is TRBV29-1 and J usage is TRBJ2-7, with no clear D. Germline values: CDR1 SQVTM, CDR2 ANQGSEA. The CDR3 has 13 amino acids. Trimming left V 0 bases short and J 3 bases short, with 9 bases between. The CDR3 DNA reads as TGCAGCGTTGAAGAAAGGGCACGCTACGAGCAGTACTTC. Protein: CSVEERARYEQYF.